A single TCR beta chain is shown here with its context. Its antigen is not known. One end of the junction does not line up with germline, which may come from a read error. This entry belongs to a study of tumor and adjacent non-tumor tissue in lung cancer. Turning to the study itself: On average, productive TCRbeta reads reached about 4.4 million per sample.

TCRbeta libraries were built with three rounds of nested PCR, modified from ARM-PCR. One entry per CDR3 protein results from TCRdb running MiXCR on the multiplex PCR reads. The profile covers 200,000 or so distinct CDR3 sequences, with 71% appearing a single time and approximately 25% taken by the ten largest. From germline, CDR1 is LGHNA and CDR2 YNFKEQ. This CDR3 is built from 16 residues. Study outcomes and limitations: Significantly higher TCR diversity was found in tumor than normal lung. Tumor repertoires had a smaller top 100 clone share than normal lung.

This sample's RNA came from whole unsorted tissue. This clonotype was sampled from a man in his 60s with non-small cell lung cancer. The material sequenced was lung tumor tissue. V is TRBV4-2 and J is TRBJ2-3; weak D call: TRBD1 (6 bases). CDR3 DNA: TGTGCCAGCAGCCAAGATAGGGGGACCAAGATAGATACACAGTATTTT. The encoded protein is CASSQDRGTKIDTQYF.